Following are 27 T cell receptor beta chains from one sample sequenced in a study of spatial heterogeneity in lung cancer. Time point noted: sample taken at primary tumor resection. Whole RNA, which was extracted from tumor, nontumor lung tissue or frozen PBMC, was sequenced without any cell sorting. A single record per CDR3 protein comes from TCRdb applying MiXCR to the 5' RACE reads. The sample holds roughly 25,000 distinct CDR3 sequences; 5.5% to 8% are singletons and the top ten take approximately 15%. Sequencing used PBMCs, obtained at surgery. The receptor source for this set is a male donor with early-stage non-small cell lung cancer.

This clonotype was counted ten times or more. This chain joins TRBV7-2 and TRBJ2-3; 12 bases align to TRBD2. After removal of 5 bases from V and 14 bases from J, the junction contained 8 bases not matched to a gene. Germline CDR1 reads SGHTA; CDR2 reads FQGNSA. CDR3 length equals 13 residues. The CDR3 sequence is CASSMTSGGHAYF. In nucleotides, the CDR3 is TGTGCCAGCAGCATGACTAGCGGGGGCCACGCGTATTTT.

This clonotype was detected ten times or more. This chain uses TRBV20-1 with TRBJ1-5, with TRBD1 as a possible D gene (5 bases). Trimming removed 4 bases from V and 1 base from J, with 14 bases in between. Germline V CDR1 and CDR2: DFQATT, SNEGSKA (reference sequence). The CDR3 has 15 amino acids. The CDR3 DNA reads as TGCAGTGCTACCCGGGGCTCATACAGCAATCAGCCCCAGCATTTT. Translation gives CSATRGSYSNQPQHF.

V and J are TRBV7-2 and TRBJ2-3; 9 positions agree with TRBD2. The CDR3 runs to 15 residues. Trimming at V came to 3 bases and at J to 2 bases, leaving 3 bases not matched to a gene. Germline loops: CDR1 SGHTA, CDR2 FQGNSA. The CDR3 protein is CASSLTSGFTDTQYF. The DNA of the CDR3 is TGTGCCAGCAGCTTGACTAGCGGTTTCACAGATACGCAGTATTTT. The variable domain in full, with the rest retrieved from reference TRBV7-2 and TRBJ2-3, is GAGVSQSPSNKVTEKGKDVELRCDPISGHTALYWYRQSLGQGLEFLIYFQGNSAPDKSGLPSDRFSAERTGGSVSTLTIQRTQQEDSAVYLCASSLTSGFTDTQYFGPGTRLTVL.

V and J are TRBV30 and TRBJ1-3, with a possible D match to TRBD1 (6 bases). Germline CDR1 GTSNPN, CDR2 SVGIG (reference sequence). Trimming stripped 1 base from V and 0 bases from J, with 10 bases between. The CDR3 totals 15 residues. CDR3 sequence (DNA): TGTGCCTGGAGTGCCGGACAGCTCTCTGGAAACACCATATATTTT. Translating gives CAWSAGQLSGNTIYF.

This clonotype has a count of ten or more. The chain links TRBV2 to TRBJ1-6; D is uncertain. Trimming left V 8 bases short and J 0 bases short, with 11 bases between. This CDR3 region has 15 residues. CDR1 and CDR2 (germline): SNHLY, FYNNEI. For the CDR3, the DNA is TGTGCCAGCGAACGGGCGAGCTCCTATAATTCACCCCTCCACTTT. It yields the protein CASERASSYNSPLHF.

This clonotype has ten or more counts. The chain couples TRBV5-6 to TRBJ2-1, with D possibly matching TRBD1 (5 bases). The CDR3 covers 15 residues. The germline V gene encodes CDR1 SGHDT and CDR2 YYEEEE. The V end was cut by 0 bases, the J end by 5 bases, with 12 bases between. The CDR3: CASSLGPGIDNEQFF. As DNA, the CDR3 is TGTGCCAGCAGCTTGGGGCCAGGGATCGACAATGAGCAGTTCTTC.

This CDR3 reads CARKGDRAFNEQFF. In nucleotides, the CDR3 is TGTGCCAGGAAAGGGGACAGGGCTTTCAATGAGCAGTTCTTC. V is TRBV30 and J is TRBJ2-1, with 9 positions matching TRBD1. This CDR3 spans 14 amino acids. Germline loops: CDR1 GTSNPN, CDR2 SVGIG (reference sequence). Unmatched junction bases numbered 11, after V lost 8 bases and J lost 6 bases.

This clonotype was seen many times. The chain combines TRBV27 with TRBJ2-1; possibly TRBD1 for D (5 bases). The V gene lost 3 bases and the J gene lost 8 bases, with 17 bases spanning the gap. Germline V CDR1 and CDR2: MNHEY, SMNVEV (reference sequence). CDR3 length: 15 residues. The CDR3 sequence is CASSFLGAQKDEQFF. As DNA, the CDR3 is TGTGCCAGCAGTTTCTTAGGGGCGCAGAAAGATGAGCAGTTCTTC.

This clonotype was observed at least ten times. The chain carries TRBV3-1 and TRBJ2-5; the D is unclear. The CDR3 covers 16 residues. The germline CDR1 and CDR2 sequences are LGHDT and YNNKEL (reference sequence). V gave up 4 bases and J gave up 2 bases, with 17 bases separating them. CDR3 region: CASSRNGPVQQETQYF. The CDR3 DNA follows: TGTGCCAGCAGCCGGAACGGGCCCGTCCAACAAGAGACCCAGTACTTC.

This clonotype occurred a few times. J is TRBJ2-7 and V is TRBV5-1; 9 nucleotides match TRBD2. Germline values: CDR1 SGHRS, CDR2 YFSETQ. Trimming took 3 bases from V and 5 from J; bases not matched to a gene: 6. CDR3 size: 14 residues. The CDR3 is CASSSGLAFDEQYF. DNA of the CDR3: TGCGCCAGCAGCTCGGGACTAGCTTTCGACGAGCAGTACTTC.

This clonotype was seen more than once but under ten times. CDR3 region: CASRSSGTTYEQYF. CDR3 DNA sequence: TGTGCCAGCAGGTCTTCCGGGACTACTTACGAGCAGTACTTC. This chain links TRBV12-3 or TRBV12-4 with TRBJ2-7; 7 bases line up with TRBD2. The CDR3 length is 14 residues. V lost 6 bases and J lost 4; bases outside the gene matches: 9.

There are many counts of this clonotype. The chain employs TRBV10-2 and TRBJ2-3, with 10 bases aligning to TRBD2. The CDR3 is 15 residues long. Trimming removed 6 bases from V and 5 bases from J; junction bases left unmatched: 8. Germline-derived CDR1 and CDR2 are WSHSY and SAAADI. CDR3 sequence reads: CASSLSGRSRDTQYF. For the CDR3, the DNA is TGCGCCAGCAGCCTTAGCGGGAGGAGTCGAGATACGCAGTATTTT.

This clonotype was detected only a few times. The chain couples TRBV24-1 to TRBJ2-1, with a possible D match to TRBD2 (6 bases). V was shortened by 9 bases and J by 8 bases, with 16 bases between the two germline ends. Germline CDR1 reads KGHDR; CDR2 reads SFDVKD. The CDR3 length is 13 residues. The CDR3 region is CATQGLGDYEQFF. The CDR3 DNA is TGTGCCACCCAAGGTCTTGGGGACTATGAGCAGTTCTTC.

This clonotype was seen a handful of times. The chain employs TRBV6-1 and TRBJ1-6, with D perhaps matching TRBD1 (6 bases). V was pared by 2 bases and J by 0 bases, with 14 bases between. CDR1 is MNHNS, CDR2 SASEGT, per germline. The CDR3 length is 18 residues. This CDR3 is CASSEFPGQSSYNSPLHF. The CDR3 coding sequence is TGTGCCAGCAGTGAATTTCCTGGACAGAGCTCCTATAATTCACCCCTCCACTTT.

The chain has TRBV11-2 and TRBJ2-5; 9 positions match TRBD1. Germline CDR1 SGHAT, CDR2 FQNNGV. The CDR3 has 14 amino acids. With V trimmed by 5 bases and J by 3 bases, 4 bases remained unmatched. CDR3 nucleotide sequence: TGTGCCAGCAGCCCGGGACAGGGTGAAGAGACCCAGTACTTC. Its protein product is CASSPGQGEETQYF.

By share, this clonotype ranks as medium-sized. The genes are TRBV5-1 and TRBJ1-1, with D unclear. CDR1 is SGHRS, CDR2 YFSETQ, per germline. This CDR3 comprises 12 residues. V was trimmed by 4 bases and J by 5 bases, leaving 9 bases between them. CDR3 sequence reads: CASSLTKTEAFF. In DNA form, the CDR3 reads TGCGCCAGCAGCCTGACGAAAACTGAAGCTTTCTTT.

This clonotype has at least ten counts. The rearrangement joins TRBV5-1 to TRBJ1-3, with D possibly matching TRBD1 (5 bases). The V gene lost 4 bases and the J gene lost 8 bases, with 13 bases spanning the gap. The CDR3 contains 13 residues. Looked up from germline, CDR1 is SGHRS and CDR2 is YFSETQ. The CDR3 reads CASSLEGKYTIYF. CDR3 bases: TGCGCCAGCAGCCTGGAGGGGAAATACACCATATATTTT.

This clonotype was picked up many times. V is TRBV7-2 and J is TRBJ1-1; a weak D match, TRBD1 (6 bases). The V end lost 2 bases, the J end lost 8 bases, and 15 bases lay between the germline ends. The length of the CDR3 is 14 residues. Germline V CDR1 and CDR2: SGHTA, FQGNSA. CDR3 in amino acids: CASSLKVTGLEAFF. Here the CDR3 DNA reads TGTGCCAGCAGCTTAAAGGTCACAGGGCTCGAAGCTTTCTTT.

Judged by abundance, this clonotype is medium-sized (0.01 to 0.1%). The chain has TRBV3-1 and TRBJ1-4; D gene ambiguous. Germline V gene sequence: CDR1 LGHDT, CDR2 YNNKEL (reference sequence). Trimming took 1 base from V and 0 from J, leaving 6 bases between them. The CDR3 covers 15 residues. The CDR3 sequence is CASSQGPATNEKLFF. Written as DNA, the CDR3 is TGTGCCAGCAGCCAAGGACCTGCAACTAATGAAAAACTGTTTTTT.

This clonotype occurred many times. V is TRBV10-3 and J is TRBJ1-1; D gene unclear. The CDR3 is made up of 13 amino acids. The V end lost 4 bases, the J end lost 8 bases, and 14 bases lay between the germline ends. CDR1 is ENHRY, CDR2 SYGVKD, per germline. The CDR3 loop reads CAISAEKGTEAFF. CDR3 sequence (DNA): TGTGCCATCAGTGCGGAAAAAGGAACAGAAGCTTTCTTT.

This clonotype is termed medium-sized. This sequence joins TRBV10-3 and TRBJ2-1, with 11 bases identical to TRBD2. With V trimmed by 11 bases and J by 8 bases, 11 bases remained unmatched. This CDR3 is 14 amino acids long. Germline loops: CDR1 ENHRY, CDR2 SYGVKD. CDR3 DNA: TGTGCCGTAAGACCGGGACTAGCGGCCGATGAGCAGTTCTTC. It specifies CAVRPGLAADEQFF.

This clonotype appeared many times. V gene TRBV14 combines with J gene TRBJ2-1; 10 bases agree with TRBD2. Germline V gene data show CDR1 as SGHDN and CDR2 as FVKESK. The junction had 15 bases not matched to a gene; V was cut back by 1 base and J by 3 bases. The CDR3 totals 20 residues. CDR3 nucleotide sequence: TGTGCCAGCAGCCAAGTGGTAGGAGCGGGAGGGCCGTCCAGCTACAATGAGCAGTTCTTC. Amino acid sequence: CASSQVVGAGGPSSYNEQFF.

In its sample, this clonotype was seen many times. The chain recombines TRBV7-2 with TRBJ1-1; D is ambiguous. Germline V CDR1 and CDR2: SGHTA, FQGNSA. The CDR3 is 11 amino acids. V was cut by 4 bases and J by 1 base, with 1 base left in between. CDR3 residues: CASSSNTEAFF. CDR3 DNA: TGTGCCAGCAGCTCGAACACTGAAGCTTTCTTT.

To note about this clonotype: Its ends do not fully match the called genes, so a read error is possible. The chain is built from TRBV6-1 and TRBJ2-3; TRBD1 might be the D (5 bases). CDR3 length: 15 residues. In germline, CDR1 is MNHNS, CDR2 SASEGT. CDR3 region: CAGSEHRQRADTQYF. The CDR3 nucleotides read TGTGCCGGCAGTGAACACAGGCAAAGAGCAGATACGCAGTATTTT.

There are a few counts of this clonotype. The chain recombines TRBV20-1 with TRBJ1-5; 8 nucleotides align to TRBD1. CDR1 is DFQATT and CDR2 is SNEGSKA in the germline V gene (reference sequence). This CDR3 has 14 residues. The V gene end was trimmed by 5 bases and the J gene end by 4 bases; junction bases not matched to a gene: 7. CDR3 loop: CSAQGQEFNQPQHF. The CDR3, as DNA: TGCAGTGCTCAGGGACAGGAGTTTAATCAGCCCCAGCATTTT.

This clonotype was observed many times. This chain joins TRBV4-1 and TRBJ2-7, with D perhaps matching TRBD1 or TRBD2 (5 bases each). Germline CDR1 is MGHRA and CDR2 is YSYEKL. V lost 4 bases, J lost 6 bases, and 13 bases lay in between. This CDR3 has 13 amino acids. The CDR3 DNA reads TGCGCCAGCAGCCGCGCCACGAGGGGCGAGCAGTACTTC. Its translation: CASSRATRGEQYF.

This clonotype was counted many times. This chain uses TRBV5-1 with TRBJ2-3, with D perhaps given as TRBD1 or TRBD2 (5 bases each). The ends were cut back, 0 bases at V and 7 bases at J, with 12 bases in the middle. Germline CDR1 reads SGHRS; CDR2 reads YFSETQ. The length of the CDR3 is 14 residues. As DNA, the CDR3 is TGCGCCAGCAGCTTGGGGGGCCGCGGGTATACGCAGTATTTT. It specifies CASSLGGRGYTQYF. The whole variable domain, remainder taken from reference TRBV5-1 and TRBJ2-3, is KAGVTQTPRYLIKTRGQQVTLSCSPISGHRSVSWYQQTPGQGLQFLFEYFSETQRNKGNFPGRFSGRQFSNSRSEMNVSTLELGDSALYLCASSLGGRGYTQYFGPGTRLTVL.